These T cell receptor beta chains were read from a single sample in a study of T cells in localized non-small cell lung cancer. Sequenced by immunoSEQ multiplex PCR; TCRdb stores in-frame clones only, minus some. The profile shows about 27,000 clones, approximately 78% of them singletons. Sequenced here: peripheral blood, sampled before any cancer treatment. These receptors were collected from a woman between 35 and 70 years old with stage I lung adenocarcinoma. The conserved cysteine and the conserved F or W are not part of the CDR3 here.

v_gene: TRBV9
j_gene: TRBJ1-2
CDR3aa: ASSPGTDYGYT

v_gene: TRBV5-1
j_gene: TRBJ1-3
CDR3aa: ASSLGGGQVPGNTIY

v_gene: TRBV7-2
j_gene: TRBJ2-2
CDR3aa: ASSLGSVRELF

v_gene: TRBV7-7
j_gene: TRBJ2-5
CDR3aa: ASSIAGKETQY

v_gene: TRBV7-2
j_gene: TRBJ1-1
CDR3aa: ASSPFSNTEAF

v_gene: TRBV7-9
j_gene: TRBJ2-1
CDR3aa: ASSLSGPYNEQF

v_gene: TRBV6-1
j_gene: TRBJ2-2
CDR3aa: ASSEASPDRGWAGELF

v_gene: TRBV21-1
j_gene: TRBJ2-3
CDR3aa: ASKTGSTDTQY

v_gene: TRBV5-1
j_gene: TRBJ2-7
CDR3aa: ASSRAGEQY

v_gene: TRBV2
j_gene: TRBJ1-1
CDR3aa: AMIGPRSEAF

v_gene: TRBV7-3
j_gene: TRBJ1-1
CDR3aa: ASSLQVNTEAF

v_gene: TRBV19
j_gene: TRBJ2-3
CDR3aa: ASSRQGPDTDTQY

v_gene: TRBV9
j_gene: TRBJ2-3
CDR3aa: ASSALGQGQGKRDTQY

v_gene: TRBV30
j_gene: TRBJ1-2
CDR3aa: AWRFSGGGVASGYT

v_gene: TRBV5-1
j_gene: TRBJ1-3
CDR3aa: ASSFGGFSGNTIY

v_gene: TRBV19
j_gene: TRBJ1-3
CDR3aa: ASSIGGNYAGNTIY

v_gene: TRBV5-1
j_gene: TRBJ2-7
CDR3aa: ASSLGQPIYEQY

v_gene: TRBV11-3
j_gene: TRBJ2-3
CDR3aa: ASSLTLWVGGTDTQY

v_gene: TRBV7-8
j_gene: TRBJ2-7
CDR3aa: ASSFASSYEQY

v_gene: TRBV7-2
j_gene: TRBJ2-3
CDR3aa: ASSLGTTSGVTDTQY

v_gene: TRBV6-5
j_gene: TRBJ2-7
CDR3aa: ASRRGRGGSYEQY

v_gene: TRBV7-8
j_gene: TRBJ1-1
CDR3aa: ASSRTTGQHTEAF

v_gene: TRBV4-3
j_gene: TRBJ2-1
CDR3aa: ASSPRDTNPDRSYNEQF

v_gene: TRBV6-5
j_gene: TRBJ1-2
CDR3aa: ASRMTGGYGYT

v_gene: TRBV7-2
j_gene: TRBJ1-4
CDR3aa: ASSLRGPNEKLF

v_gene: TRBV5-1
j_gene: TRBJ1-1
CDR3aa: ASSSSGQGVRNTEAF

v_gene: TRBV29-1
j_gene: TRBJ2-7
CDR3aa: SVVGLALSSYEQY

v_gene: TRBV7-6
j_gene: TRBJ2-7
CDR3aa: ASSHRDRGYEQY

v_gene: TRBV11-2
j_gene: TRBJ1-6
CDR3aa: ASSLGQSSYNSPLH

v_gene: TRBV27
j_gene: TRBJ2-2
CDR3aa: ASNRGQNTGELF

v_gene: TRBV6-5
j_gene: TRBJ1-1
CDR3aa: ASSTSTEAF

v_gene: TRBV5-1
j_gene: TRBJ2-1
CDR3aa: ASSLGLGNEQF

v_gene: TRBV5-4
j_gene: TRBJ1-2
CDR3aa: ASSLNRDGYT

v_gene: TRBV7-2
j_gene: TRBJ1-3
CDR3aa: ASSLHRASGNTIY

v_gene: TRBV5-6
j_gene: TRBJ2-1
CDR3aa: ASSLRLAGKQF

v_gene: TRBV7-2
j_gene: TRBJ2-7
CDR3aa: ASSFQTPGLTTEQY

v_gene: TRBV5-1
j_gene: TRBJ1-4
CDR3aa: ASSLGTENEKLF

v_gene: TRBV10-3
j_gene: TRBJ1-5
CDR3aa: AIGDSRGGQPQH

v_gene: TRBV7-8
j_gene: TRBJ1-5
CDR3aa: ASSLEGNYQPQH

v_gene: TRBV27
j_gene: TRBJ1-6
CDR3aa: ASSDLLGRGNSPLH

v_gene: TRBV7-6
j_gene: TRBJ2-5
CDR3aa: ASSRTAGTQY

v_gene: TRBV5-1
j_gene: TRBJ2-6
CDR3aa: ASSVSPGTGANVLT